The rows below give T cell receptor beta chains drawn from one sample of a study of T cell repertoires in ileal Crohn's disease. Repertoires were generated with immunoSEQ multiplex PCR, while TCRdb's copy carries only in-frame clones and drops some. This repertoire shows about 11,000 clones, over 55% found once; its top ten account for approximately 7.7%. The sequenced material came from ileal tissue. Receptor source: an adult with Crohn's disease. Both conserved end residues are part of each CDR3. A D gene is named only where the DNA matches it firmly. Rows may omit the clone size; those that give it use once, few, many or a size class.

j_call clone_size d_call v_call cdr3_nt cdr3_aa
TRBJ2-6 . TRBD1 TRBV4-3 TGCGCCAGCAGCCAAGGACAGGGGGGCATCTCTGGGGCCAACGTCCTGACTTTC CASSQGQGGISGANVLTF
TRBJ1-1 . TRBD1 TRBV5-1 TGCGCCAGCAGCTTAACAGGGGTCGCGAACACTGAAGCTTTCTTT CASSLTGVANTEAFF
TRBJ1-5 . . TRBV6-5 TGTGCCAGCAGTGCAGGGTACGGCAATCAGCCCCAGCATTTT CASSAGYGNQPQHF
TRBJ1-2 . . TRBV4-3 TGCGCCAGCAGCCAAGAGAGGTCACTCGCTAACTATGGCTACACCTTC CASSQERSLANYGYTF
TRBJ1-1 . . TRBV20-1 TGCAGTGCTTACAAGAACACTGAAGCTTTCTTT CSAYKNTEAFF
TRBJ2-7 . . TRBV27 TGTGCCAGCAGTTTATCTCCGGTAAGCTCCTACGAGCAGTACTTC CASSLSPVSSYEQYF
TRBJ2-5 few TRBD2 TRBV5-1 TGCGCCAGCAGCTTGCTGCCTAGCGGGCAAGAGACCCAGTACTTC CASSLLPSGQETQYF
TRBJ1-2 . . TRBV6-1 TGTGCCAGCAGTGAAGCGCGGGGGAACTATGGCTACACCTTC CASSEARGNYGYTF
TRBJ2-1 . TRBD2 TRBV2 TGTGCCAGTAAGCGGGGCTACAATGAGCAGTTCTTC CASKRGYNEQFF
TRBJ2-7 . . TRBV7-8 TGTGCCAGCAGCTCCGGGACAACCCACTACGAGCAGTACTTC CASSSGTTHYEQYF
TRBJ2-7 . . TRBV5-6 TGTGCCAGCAGCTTGGTGTGGTCCAACGGGGAGCAGTACTTC CASSLVWSNGEQYF
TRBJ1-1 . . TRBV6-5 TGTGCCAGTTACAACGCCGCGGCGAACACTGAAGCTTTCTTT CASYNAAANTEAFF
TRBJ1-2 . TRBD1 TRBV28 TGTGCCACCCCTGGGGCAGGGGGAAATTTTGGCTATGGCTACACCTTC CATPGAGGNFGYGYTF
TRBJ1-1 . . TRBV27 TGTGCCAGCGCTAAGCTGAACACTGAAGCTTTCTTT CASAKLNTEAFF
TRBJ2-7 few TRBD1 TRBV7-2 TGTGCCAGCAGCTTAGGGACAGGGGGGGGATACGAGCAGTACTTC CASSLGTGGGYEQYF
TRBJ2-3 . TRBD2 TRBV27 TGTGCCAGCTGGACTAGCGGGAGGGCTAGCACAGATACGCAGTATTTT CASWTSGRASTDTQYF
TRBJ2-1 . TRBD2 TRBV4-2 TGTGCCAGCAGCCAAGATTACCAGCGGGGTTACAATGAGCAGTTCTTC CASSQDYQRGYNEQFF
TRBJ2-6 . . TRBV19 TGTGCCAGTATACGGGGGTCAACTGGGGCCAACGTCCTGACTTTC CASIRGSTGANVLTF
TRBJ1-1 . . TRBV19 TGTGCCAGTATGGGGGGGGGCGTATCGACTGAAGCTTTCTTT CASMGGGVSTEAFF
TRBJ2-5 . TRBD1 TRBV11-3 TGTGCCAGCAGCACCGGCGGGCAGGGGGCTAAAGAGACCCAGTACTTC CASSTGGQGAKETQYF
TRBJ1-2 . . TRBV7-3 TGTGCCAGCAGTTTGAATGGGGGGAGAGGCTACACCTTC CASSLNGGRGYTF
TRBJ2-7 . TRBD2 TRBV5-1 TGCGCCAGCAGCTTGGGCGGGGGGACTTGGCACGAGCAGTACTTC CASSLGGGTWHEQYF
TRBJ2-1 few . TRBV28 TGTGCCAGCAAACGAGGAGGGGCCGAATACAATGAGCAGTTCTTC CASKRGGAEYNEQFF
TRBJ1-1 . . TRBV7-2 TGTGCCAGCAGCTTGACAGTGAACACTGAAGCTTTCTTT CASSLTVNTEAFF
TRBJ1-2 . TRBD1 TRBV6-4 TGTGCCAGCAGTGACTCCGAGACAGGGGTTCCTTATGGCTACACCTTC CASSDSETGVPYGYTF
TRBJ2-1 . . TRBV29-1 TGCAGCGTTGTGGGTCAGGGCTCCTACAATGAGCAGTTCTTC CSVVGQGSYNEQFF
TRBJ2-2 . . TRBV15 TGTGCCACCAGCAGAGATTTGCGGTCGAACACCGGGGAGCTGTTTTTT CATSRDLRSNTGELFF
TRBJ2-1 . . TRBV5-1 TGCGCCAGCAGCTTGGGGGGGGCCTACAATGAGCAGTTCTTC CASSLGGAYNEQFF
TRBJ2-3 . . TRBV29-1 TGCAGCGCCCGCGGGAATACGCAGTATTTT CSARGNTQYF
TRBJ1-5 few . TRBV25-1 TGTGCCAGCAGTGAGACAGGTTCCAATCAGCCCCAGCATTTT CASSETGSNQPQHF
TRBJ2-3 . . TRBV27 TGTGCCAGCAGTTTTGCACTGACTAGCACAGATACGCAGTATTTT CASSFALTSTDTQYF
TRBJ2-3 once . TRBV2 TGTGCCAGCTCTAGCACAGATACGCAGTATTTT CASSSTDTQYF
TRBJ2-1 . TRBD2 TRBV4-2 TGTGCCAGCAGCCAGGCGACTAGCGGGGGATTCTACAATGAGCAGTTCTTC CASSQATSGGFYNEQFF
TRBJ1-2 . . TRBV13 TGTGCCAGCAGCTTTATCCCGGGGTTGGATGGCTACACCTTC CASSFIPGLDGYTF
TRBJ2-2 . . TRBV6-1 TGTGCCAGCAGTGAATCAGGCGAAGCCGGGGAGCTGTTTTTT CASSESGEAGELFF
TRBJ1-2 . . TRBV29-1 TGCAGCGTTGAAGACAGGGACTTCTATGGCTACACCTTC CSVEDRDFYGYTF
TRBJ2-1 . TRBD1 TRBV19 TGTGCCAGTAGTCCCTTGACAGGGGCAGGGAATGAGCAGTTCTTC CASSPLTGAGNEQFF
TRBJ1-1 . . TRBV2 TGTGCCAGCAGTGTAGCGGGGCGCGGTATTGAAGCTTTCTTT CASSVAGRGIEAFF
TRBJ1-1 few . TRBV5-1 TGCGCCAGCAGCTTGGCCGTCGGTAACACTGAAGCTTTCTTT CASSLAVGNTEAFF
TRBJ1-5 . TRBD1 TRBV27 TGTGCCAGCAGTTTAGACAGGGGGCCCAATCAGCCCCAGCATTTT CASSLDRGPNQPQHF
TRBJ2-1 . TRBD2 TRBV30 TGTGCCTGGAGTGTACTAGCGTACGATGAGCAGTTCTTC CAWSVLAYDEQFF
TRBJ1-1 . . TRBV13 TGTGCCAGCAGCAATAGGGGAGGCACTGAAGCTTTCTTT CASSNRGGTEAFF
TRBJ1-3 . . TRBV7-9 TGTGCCAGCAGCTTGGCAGGAACGGGAAACACCATATATTTT CASSLAGTGNTIYF
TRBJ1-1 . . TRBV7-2 TGTGCCAGCAGCTTTGAACATAACACTGAAGCTTTCTTT CASSFEHNTEAFF
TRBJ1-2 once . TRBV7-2 TGTGCCAGCAGCTTAGCGCAAGCGGGGTATGGCTACACCTTC CASSLAQAGYGYTF
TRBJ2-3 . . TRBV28 TGTGCCAGCAGTTTATACGGGAGTCGTGCTGATACGCAGTATTTT CASSLYGSRADTQYF